The subject of this entry is one TCR beta chain. cDNA came from 0.5 to 1 ug RNA primed by random hexamers. TCRdb used MiXCR to reprocess the immunoSEQ multiplex PCR reads, holding one entry per CDR3 protein. This table has roughly 200,000 distinct CDR3 sequences, around 94% appearing once. This entry is derived from a study of CD8 T cells in Susac syndrome. Overall study context: Blood was drawn from Susac syndrome patients while they were therapy-naive, on corticosteroids, or on intravenous immunoglobulin alone.

Germline V gene lookup returns CDR1 SGDLS and CDR2 YYNGEE. The CDR3 contains 15 residues. V lost 0 bases, J lost 8 bases, and 14 bases lay in between. The sample consisted of CD4+ T cells from PBMCs. This sequence was found in a human donor with Susac syndrome. The chain is built from TRBV9 and TRBJ2-2; D is unclear. The CDR3 bases are TGTGCCAGCAGCGTAGTTAGGATGCTCAGTGGGGAGCTGTTTTTT. Protein sequence: CASSVVRMLSGELFF.